This T cell receptor beta chain stems from a study of CXCR3-negative and CXCR3-positive naive CD8 T cells. Each TRB cDNA library was prepared by 5' RACE (with UMI labels). Following a re-call of the 5' RACE reads, TCRdb has one entry per CDR3 protein and lacks DNA. The repertoire table contains about 41,000 distinct CDR3 sequences. CDR1 is LGHNA and CDR2 is YSLEER in the germline V gene. The CDR3 has 17 amino acids. V and J are TRBV4-3 and TRBJ2-3; the TCRdb D gene call, TRBD1, has no DNA to confirm it. The sequenced sample was naive CXCR3- CD8+ T cells from blood. The subset denotes: CD45RO-CCR7+CD27+CD95- naive CD8+ T cells lacking CXCR3 (TNR3-). The clonotype comes from a human donor in good health. Some clones in this sample may be carry-over from other donors' samples. This chain's CDR3 is CASSQDGDASGFDVQYF.